The next 13 T cell receptor beta chains were all read from a single sample in a study of a mutant IDH1 vaccine in newly diagnosed glioma. This sample's time point: baseline, week 1 (first vaccination visit). The treatment here: pre-vaccination baseline after standard-of-care therapy. TCRdb's copy holds only in-frame clones and misses some; the assay was immunoSEQ multiplex PCR. Of 55,000 to 70,000 clones listed, 79% are singletons. Sequenced material: PBMCs, taken from a glioma patient treated with radiotherapy, temozolomide or both. These receptors originate from a middle-aged man with glioma.

The gene calls are TRBV25-1 and TRBJ2-7, with 7 bases identical to TRBD2. Germline CDR1 and CDR2: MGHDK and SYGVNS. This CDR3 is built from 15 residues. V lost 2 bases and J lost 6; bases outside the gene matches: 10. Here the CDR3 DNA reads TGTGCCAGCAGTGAAGCGGGGCGGGGGTTCTCCGAGCAGTACTTC. This sequence encodes CASSEAGRGFSEQYF.

This chain connects TRBV7-2 to TRBJ2-7, with D possibly being TRBD1 (5 bases). The V end was cut by 5 bases, the J end by 5 bases, with 16 bases between. From germline, CDR1 is SGHTA and CDR2 FQGNSA. This CDR3 is built from 14 residues. CDR3 sequence (DNA): TGTGCCAGCAGCCCAGGGATATTTGCCGACGAGCAGTACTTC. It encodes CASSPGIFADEQYF.

The chain has TRBV7-9 and TRBJ1-2; TRBD1 matches 7 bases. Germline V lookup: CDR1 SEHNR, CDR2 FQNEAQ (reference sequence). Trimming cost V 4 bases and J 8 bases; bases outside gene matches: 7. The CDR3 length is 13 residues. This CDR3 reads CASSSLQGSGYTF. CDR3 DNA: TGTGCCAGCAGCTCGTTACAGGGGTCGGGCTACACCTTC.

The chain links TRBV5-4 to TRBJ2-3; D perhaps matches TRBD2 (6 bases). Germline assignment: CDR1 SGHNT and CDR2 YYREEE (reference sequence). This CDR3 comprises 13 residues. The V and J ends lost 4 bases and 2 bases respectively, with 8 bases between them. The DNA of the CDR3 is TGTGCCAGCAGCGGGACTTTCACAGATACGCAGTATTTT. Translated, it gives CASSGTFTDTQYF.

The gene calls are TRBV2 and TRBJ2-5; maybe TRBD1 (6 bases). CDR3 length: 15 residues. Per the germline V gene, CDR1 is SNHLY and CDR2 is FYNNEI. Between the trimmed V and J ends, which lost 6 bases and 0 bases, there was a span of 14 bases. This chain's CDR3 is CASREQGFNQETQYF. CDR3 nucleotide sequence: TGTGCCAGCAGGGAACAGGGTTTTAACCAAGAGACCCAGTACTTC.

This clone is medium-sized. This chain joins TRBV7-2 and TRBJ1-5, with 7 nucleotides matching TRBD1. The CDR3 extends over 15 amino acids. V shed 3 bases and J 2 bases; nucleotides not matched to a gene: 4. The germline V gene has CDR1 SGHTA and CDR2 FQGNSA. For the CDR3, the DNA is TGTGCCAGCAGCTTTGCAGGGGGAGGCAATCAGCCCCAGCATTTT. This gives the protein CASSFAGGGNQPQHF. The full variable domain, completed using reference TRBV7-2 and TRBJ1-5, is GAGVSQSPSNKVTEKGKDVELRCDPISGHTALYWYRQSLGQGLEFLIYFQGNSAPDKSGLPSDRFSAERTGGSVSTLTIQRTQQEDSAVYLCASSFAGGGNQPQHFGDGTRLSIL.

This clone has a handful of counts. The chain recombines TRBV27 with TRBJ1-6, with D uncertain. V was trimmed by 2 bases and J by 7 bases, leaving 15 bases between them. This CDR3 has 16 residues. The germline CDR1 and CDR2 sequences are MNHEY and SMNVEV (reference sequence). This CDR3 is CASSLTVVRVNSPLHF. In nucleotides, the CDR3 is TGTGCCAGCAGTTTAACGGTCGTGAGGGTCAATTCACCCCTCCACTTT.

This chain connects TRBV12-5 to TRBJ2-5; D perhaps matches TRBD2 (6 bases). CDR1 is LGHNT and CDR2 is FRNRAP in the germline V gene. The V end was cut by 2 bases, the J end by 1 base, with 14 bases between. This CDR3 has 16 amino acids. In DNA form, the CDR3 reads TGTGCTAGTGGTTTGAAGGGGCAGGGAGGCCAAGAGACCCAGTACTTC. This encodes CASGLKGQGGQETQYF.

This chain uses TRBV7-2 with TRBJ1-1; 8 bases are shared with TRBD1. The CDR3 runs to 14 residues. J lost 1 base, V lost 3 bases, and 1 base had no gene match. The germline gives CDR1 SGHTA, CDR2 FQGNSA. This CDR3 is CASSLDRANTEAFF. DNA of the CDR3: TGTGCCAGCAGCTTGGACAGGGCGAACACTGAAGCTTTCTTT.

The V and J genes are TRBV5-1 and TRBJ2-3; 7 nucleotides align to TRBD2. The germline V gene has CDR1 SGHRS and CDR2 YFSETQ. V shed 2 bases and J 0 bases; nucleotides not matched to a gene: 6. This CDR3 has 16 residues. As DNA, the CDR3 is TGCGCCAGCAGCTTTGGGACTACCCTAAGCACAGATACGCAGTATTTT. Translating it yields CASSFGTTLSTDTQYF.

V usage is TRBV7-2 and J usage is TRBJ2-5; TRBD2 might be the D (6 bases). The DNA end favors TRBJ2-7, so the J call may be wrong. CDR3 size: 14 residues. Per germline, CDR1 SGHTA and CDR2 FQGNSA. CDR3 amino acids: CASSSHPQGGEQYF. In DNA, the CDR3 is TGTGCCAGCAGCTCTCACCCTCAGGGAGGCGAGCAGTACTTC.

This CDR3 is CATSGRGDTQYF. The CDR3 DNA sequence: TGTGCCACCAGCGGACGCGGGGATACGCAGTATTTT. The rearrangement links TRBV15 to TRBJ2-3, with a tentative D call TRBD2 (5 bases). The V gene's germline CDR1 is LNHNV and CDR2 YYDKDF (reference sequence). CDR3 size: 12 residues. Trimming left V 5 bases short and J 6 bases short, with 9 bases between.

This clone has just a few counts. This chain links TRBV19 with TRBJ2-7; 7 nucleotides align to TRBD1. V dropped 6 bases and J dropped 5; count of bases not matched to a gene: 13. Germline CDR1 and CDR2: LNHDA and SQIVND (reference sequence). This CDR3 is 15 amino acids long. This CDR3 reads CASSLDREGYDEQYF. CDR3 in DNA: TGTGCCAGTAGCTTAGACAGGGAAGGTTATGACGAGCAGTACTTC.